The sequence of this TCR beta chain was determined in a study of CXCR3-negative and CXCR3-positive naive CD8 T cells. The naive CD8+ gate required CD45RO-CCR7+CD27+CD95- phenotype. About this clonotype: Its matching antigen is unknown.

It was by 5' RACE with UMI labels that the TRB cDNA libraries were prepared. TCRdb reworked the 5' RACE reads into one entry per CDR3 protein, no DNA. This repertoire includes 120,000 to 150,000 distinct CDR3 sequences. Study findings and constraints: Naive cells that were CXCR3-positive had more hydrophobic TRB CDR3s (compared with CXCR3-negative naive cells). Comparably high diversity was seen in both naive subsets, and much lower diversity in memory CD8+ cells.

CDR3 length equals 16 residues. The sequenced material came from naive CXCR3+ CD8+ T cells from blood. Subset described: CD45RO-CCR7+CD27+CD95- naive CD8+ T cells expressing CXCR3 (TNR3+). This chain links TRBV12-3 or TRBV12-4 with TRBJ2-3. The origin of this receptor is a human donor in good health. Some clones in this sample may be carry-over from other donors' samples. The CDR3 region is CASSLVGEVWTDTQYF.